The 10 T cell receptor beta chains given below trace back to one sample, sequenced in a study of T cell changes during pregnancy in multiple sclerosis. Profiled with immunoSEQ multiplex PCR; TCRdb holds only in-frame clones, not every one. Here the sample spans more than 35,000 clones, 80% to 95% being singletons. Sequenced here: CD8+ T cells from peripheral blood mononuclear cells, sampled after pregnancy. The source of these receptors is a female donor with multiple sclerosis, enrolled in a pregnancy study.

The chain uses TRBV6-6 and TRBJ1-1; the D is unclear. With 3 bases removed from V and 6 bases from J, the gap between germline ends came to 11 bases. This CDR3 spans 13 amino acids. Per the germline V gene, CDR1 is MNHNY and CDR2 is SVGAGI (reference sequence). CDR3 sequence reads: CASSYTRYSEAFF. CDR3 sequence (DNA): TGTGCCAGCAGTTATACCCGCTACTCTGAAGCTTTCTTT.

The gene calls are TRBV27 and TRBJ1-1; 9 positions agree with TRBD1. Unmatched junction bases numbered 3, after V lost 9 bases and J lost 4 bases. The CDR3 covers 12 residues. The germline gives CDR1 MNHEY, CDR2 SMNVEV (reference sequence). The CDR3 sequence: CASTTGGTEAFF. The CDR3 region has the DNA TGTGCCAGTACGACAGGGGGCACTGAAGCTTTCTTT.

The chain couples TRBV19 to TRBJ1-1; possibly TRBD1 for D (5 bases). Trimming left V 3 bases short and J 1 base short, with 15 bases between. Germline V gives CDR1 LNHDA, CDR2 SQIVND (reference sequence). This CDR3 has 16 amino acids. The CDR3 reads CASSIRATGENTEAFF. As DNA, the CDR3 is TGTGCCAGTAGTATCAGGGCTACGGGGGAGAACACTGAAGCTTTCTTT.

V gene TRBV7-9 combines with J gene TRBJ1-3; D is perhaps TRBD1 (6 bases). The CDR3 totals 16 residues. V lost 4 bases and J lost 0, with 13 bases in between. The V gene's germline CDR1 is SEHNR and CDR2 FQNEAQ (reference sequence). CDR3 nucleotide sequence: TGTGCCAGCAGCTCCCGACAGGCCCACTCTGGAAACACCATATATTTT. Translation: CASSSRQAHSGNTIYF.

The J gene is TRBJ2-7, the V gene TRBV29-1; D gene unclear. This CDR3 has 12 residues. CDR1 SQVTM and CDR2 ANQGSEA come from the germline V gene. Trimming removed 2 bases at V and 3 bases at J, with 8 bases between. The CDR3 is CSVENTDYEQYF. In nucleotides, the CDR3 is TGCAGCGTTGAAAACACCGACTACGAGCAGTACTTC.

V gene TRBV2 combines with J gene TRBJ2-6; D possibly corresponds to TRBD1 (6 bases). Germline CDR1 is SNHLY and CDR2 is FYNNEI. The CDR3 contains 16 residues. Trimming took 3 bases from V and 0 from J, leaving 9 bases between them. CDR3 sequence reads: CASSDPGDSGANVLTF. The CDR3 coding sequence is TGTGCCAGCAGTGACCCAGGGGACTCTGGGGCCAACGTCCTGACTTTC.

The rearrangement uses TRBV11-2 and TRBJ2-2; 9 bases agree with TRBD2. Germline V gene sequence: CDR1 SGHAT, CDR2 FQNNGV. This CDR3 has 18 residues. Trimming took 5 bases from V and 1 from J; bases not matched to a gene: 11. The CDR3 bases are TGTGCCAGCAGCGAGGAGGAGGCGGGAGGGCGGAACACCGGGGAGCTGTTTTTT. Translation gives CASSEEEAGGRNTGELFF.

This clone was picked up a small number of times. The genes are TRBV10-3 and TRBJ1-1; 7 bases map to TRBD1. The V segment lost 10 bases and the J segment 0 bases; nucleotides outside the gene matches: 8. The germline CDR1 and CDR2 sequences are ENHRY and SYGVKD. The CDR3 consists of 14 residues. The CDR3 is CATQSTGVNTEAFF. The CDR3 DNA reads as TGTGCCACACAGTCTACAGGGGTGAACACTGAAGCTTTCTTT.

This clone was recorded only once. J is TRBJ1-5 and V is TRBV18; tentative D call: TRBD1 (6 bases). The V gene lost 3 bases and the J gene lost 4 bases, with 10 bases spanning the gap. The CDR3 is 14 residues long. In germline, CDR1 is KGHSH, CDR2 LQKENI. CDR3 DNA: TGTGCCAGCTCACCGGGGGGGGCGAATCAGCCCCAGCATTTT. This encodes CASSPGGANQPQHF.

The CDR3 nucleotides are TGTGCCAGCAGTAGGCCGTACAGTACCGGGGAGCTGTTTTTT. Translation: CASSRPYSTGELFF. The rearrangement uses TRBV6-5 and TRBJ2-2; unclear D gene. Trimming shortened V by 5 bases and J by 5 bases, and 12 bases separated the two germline ends. This CDR3 region has 14 residues. In germline, CDR1 is MNHEY, CDR2 SVGAGI.